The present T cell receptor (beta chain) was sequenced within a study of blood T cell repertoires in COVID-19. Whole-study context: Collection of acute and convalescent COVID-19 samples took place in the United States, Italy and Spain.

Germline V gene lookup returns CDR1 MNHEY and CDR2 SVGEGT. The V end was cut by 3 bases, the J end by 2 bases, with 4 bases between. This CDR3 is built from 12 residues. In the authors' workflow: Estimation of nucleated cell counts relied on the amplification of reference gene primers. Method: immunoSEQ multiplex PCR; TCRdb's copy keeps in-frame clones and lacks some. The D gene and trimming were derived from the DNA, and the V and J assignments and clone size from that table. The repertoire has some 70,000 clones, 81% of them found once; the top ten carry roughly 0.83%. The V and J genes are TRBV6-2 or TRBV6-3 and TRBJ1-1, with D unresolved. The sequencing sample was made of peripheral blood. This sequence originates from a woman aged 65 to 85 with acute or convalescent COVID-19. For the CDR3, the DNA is TGTGCCAGCAGTTATATAAACACTGAAGCTTTCTTT. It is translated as CASSYINTEAFF.